One TCR beta chain is described in this entry. This record belongs to a study of blood T cell repertoires in COVID-19. Study in general: T cells, B-cell-depleted T cells, or PBMCs provided the cDNA or gDNA that served as material.

The V gene end was trimmed by 4 bases and the J gene end by 1 base; junction bases not matched to a gene: 13. Germline V CDR1 and CDR2: SQVTM, ANQGSEA. This CDR3 has 17 residues. As handled by the study authors: Reference gene primer amplification gave nucleated cell count estimates. Profiling relied on immunoSEQ multiplex PCR, and the TCRdb table lists in-frame clones only, not all of them. The V and J calls and clone size are taken from that table; D and trimming were inferred from the DNA. In the table there are roughly 14,000 clones, 73% of which are singletons. J is TRBJ2-7 and V is TRBV29-1; 10 bases fit TRBD1. Source material: peripheral blood. The receptor was derived from a man aged 70-80 years with acute or convalescent COVID-19. CDR3 amino acids: CSVASPRGTGESYEQYF. CDR3 in DNA: TGCAGCGTTGCTAGCCCTAGGGGGACAGGGGAGTCCTACGAGCAGTACTTC.